Below are 30 T cell receptor beta chains sequenced from a single sample in a study of T cell repertoires in cytomegalovirus infection. TCRdb re-analysed the reads in MiXCR, keeping a single row per CDR3 protein. The sample includes about 310,000 distinct CDR3 sequences, roughly a sixth of them seen just once. The specimen was PBMCs. All receptors come from a human donor in good health (CMV status not recorded). Some clones in this sample may be carry-over from other donors' samples.

The table lists this clonotype with many counts. In nucleotides, the CDR3 is TGCAGTGCTAGAGTCACGGATAGAAGCTCCTATAATTCACCCCTCCACTTT. Translation: CSARVTDRSSYNSPLHF. The chain couples TRBV20-1 to TRBJ1-6, with D uncertain. Germline-derived CDR1 and CDR2 are DFQATT and SNEGSKA (reference sequence). Between the trimmed V and J ends, which lost 1 base and 0 bases, there was a span of 13 bases. CDR3 length equals 17 residues.

This clonotype was observed a few times. The chain couples TRBV5-8 to TRBJ2-7; D might be TRBD2 (5 bases). There are 15 residues in the CDR3. Between the trimmed V and J ends, which lost 3 bases and 2 bases, there was a span of 15 bases. CDR1 and CDR2 from the germline V gene are SGHTS and YDEGEE. The DNA of the CDR3 is TGTGCCAGCAGCTCACCCGGGGATTACGCCTACGAGCAGTACTTC. Its protein is CASSSPGDYAYEQYF.

This clonotype appeared once. The chain combines TRBV3-1 with TRBJ2-3; 9 bases agree with TRBD2. Per the germline V gene, CDR1 is LGHDT and CDR2 is YNNKEL (reference sequence). The CDR3 is 16 residues long. Trimming cost V 4 bases and J 2 bases; bases outside gene matches: 7. The CDR3 spells CASSPRLAEITDTQYF. The CDR3 DNA reads as TGTGCCAGCAGCCCACGACTAGCGGAGATCACAGATACGCAGTATTTT.

This clonotype turned up a few times. V and J are TRBV5-6 and TRBJ2-1; 9 bases line up with TRBD1. This CDR3 comprises 16 residues. Losses at the gene ends were 5 bases for V and 0 bases for J; bases not matched to a gene: 6. CDR1 and CDR2 (germline): SGHDT, YYEEEE. CDR3 protein: CASRFGTGSSYNEQFF. The CDR3 nucleotides read TGTGCCAGCAGATTTGGGACAGGGAGCTCCTACAATGAGCAGTTCTTC.

The rearrangement links TRBV20-1 to TRBJ2-5; D remains unclear. Trimming took 1 base from V and 4 from J, leaving 7 bases between them. The CDR3 extends over 12 amino acids. Germline lookup yields CDR1 DFQATT and CDR2 SNEGSKA (reference sequence). CDR3 nucleotide sequence: TGCAGTGCTAGAGTGGACCCAGAGACCCAGTACTTC. Translated: CSARVDPETQYF.

Note on this clonotype: This may stem from a read error, because a much larger clone lies one nucleotide away. This chain connects TRBV7-2 to TRBJ1-5; the D gene is possibly TRBD1 (5 bases). The V end lost 0 bases, the J end lost 2 bases, and 11 bases lay between the germline ends. CDR1 and CDR2 (germline): SGHTA, FQGNSA. CDR3 length equals 16 residues. The CDR3 DNA sequence: TGTACCAGCAGCTTAGCGTGGGGCGGTGGCAATCAGCCCCAGCATTTT. This gives the protein CTSSLAWGGGNQPQHF.

The V call is TRBV20-1, the J call TRBJ2-1, with D perhaps TRBD2 (7 bases). From germline, CDR1 is DFQATT and CDR2 SNEGSKA (reference sequence). V was cut by 2 bases and J by 7 bases, with 12 bases left in between. The CDR3 spans 13 residues. CDR3 in amino acids: CSARRGAINEQFF. As DNA, the CDR3 is TGCAGTGCTAGACGGGGGGCAATTAATGAGCAGTTCTTC.

This clonotype was counted only a few times. This rearrangement joins TRBV12-5 to TRBJ1-5; TRBD1 matches at 8 bases. The CDR3 runs to 14 residues. Looked up from germline, CDR1 is LGHNT and CDR2 is FRNRAP. With 4 bases clipped from V and 7 bases from J, the junction kept 6 bases outside the gene matches. The CDR3 here is CASGSGQGYQPQHF. CDR3 DNA: TGTGCTAGTGGTTCCGGACAGGGCTACCAGCCCCAGCATTTT.

This chain uses TRBV7-9 with TRBJ2-5; either TRBD1 or TRBD2 may supply D (5 bases each). Germline V gene sequence: CDR1 SEHNR, CDR2 FQNEAQ (reference sequence). Deletions cut 5 bases from V and 13 bases from J, with 14 bases between. The length of the CDR3 is 11 residues. The CDR3 nucleotides read TGTGCCAGCAGCGCCGGGACCCGACCGTACTTC. Translated: CASSAGTRPYF. Filled out from reference TRBV7-9 and TRBJ2-5, the complete variable domain reads DTGVSQNPRHKITKRGQNVTFRCDPISEHNRLYWYRQTLGQGPEFLTYFQNEAQLEKSRLLSDRFSAERPKGSFSTLEIQRTEQGDSAMYLCASSAGTRPYFGPGTRLLVL.

This sequence joins TRBV9 and TRBJ2-5; the D gene could be TRBD1 or TRBD2 (5 bases each). Germline CDR1 is SGDLS and CDR2 is YYNGEE. Trimming left V 4 bases short and J 4 bases short, with 17 bases between. CDR3 length: 15 amino acids. The chain's CDR3 is CASSNGDGRRETQYF. For the CDR3, the DNA is TGTGCCAGCAGCAACGGGGACGGCAGGCGAGAGACCCAGTACTTC.

The V and J genes are TRBV28 and TRBJ2-3, with D perhaps TRBD1 or TRBD2 (6 bases each). Looked up from germline, CDR1 is MDHEN and CDR2 is SYDVKM. CDR3 length equals 13 residues. V shed 7 bases and J shed 7 bases, with 15 bases lying between them. For the CDR3, the DNA is TGTGCCAGCAAAAAGGGGGGCCCGAATACGCAGTATTTT. The encoded protein is CASKKGGPNTQYF.

There are a few counts of this clonotype. V and J are TRBV20-1 and TRBJ2-5, with D tentatively TRBD2 (5 bases). Germline loops: CDR1 DFQATT, CDR2 SNEGSKA (reference sequence). V was trimmed by 0 bases and J by 3 bases, leaving 11 bases between them. This CDR3 is 14 amino acids long. The CDR3 nucleotides are TGCAGTGCTAGAGATTCCGGGGTGGAAGAGACCCAGTACTTC. This codes for CSARDSGVEETQYF.

A remark on this clonotype: A much larger clone lies a single base off, so this may be a read error. The V and J genes are TRBV12-3 or TRBV12-4 and TRBJ2-4; D may match TRBD1 or TRBD2 (7 bases each). CDR3 length: 15 amino acids. The CDR3 loop is CANSSDRASGDIQYF. For the CDR3, the DNA is TGTGCCAACAGTTCAGACAGGGCTAGCGGAGACATTCAGTACTTC.

V usage is TRBV5-4 and J usage is TRBJ2-3; D is possibly TRBD1 or TRBD2 (6 bases each). Germline V gives CDR1 SGHNT, CDR2 YYREEE (reference sequence). CDR3 size: 16 residues. V was trimmed by 7 bases and J by 0 bases, leaving 18 bases between them. CDR3 nucleotides: TGTGCCAGCGCCGACAGGATCGGGGGTAGCACAGATACGCAGTATTTT. It encodes CASADRIGGSTDTQYF.

This clonotype showed up many times. The chain combines TRBV12-3 or TRBV12-4 with TRBJ1-6; 9 bases are a match to TRBD1. The CDR3 sequence is 14 residues long. Unmatched junction bases numbered 6, after V lost 6 bases and J lost 9 bases. The DNA for the CDR3 is TGTGCCAGCAGAACCGGGACAGGGTCTTCACCCCTCCACTTT. It translates to CASRTGTGSSPLHF.

V usage is TRBV6-8 and J usage is TRBJ2-3, with D possibly TRBD1 on 6 matching bases. V was shortened by 5 bases and J by 1 base, with 13 bases between the two germline ends. CDR3 length equals 15 residues. The germline V gene has CDR1 MNHGY and CDR2 SAAAGT. The CDR3 DNA reads as TGTGCCAGCAGTCTTCGACCAGGGGGCACAGATACGCAGTATTTT. It translates to CASSLRPGGTDTQYF.

The V gene is TRBV2, the J gene TRBJ2-7; weak D call: TRBD2 (5 bases). V dropped 2 bases and J dropped 7 bases, with 21 bases sitting between them. The CDR3 contains 16 residues. In germline, CDR1 is SNHLY, CDR2 FYNNEI. CDR3 nucleotides: TGTGCCAGCAGTGAACTTCCCGGGGTCCTCGCGACGGAGCAGTACTTC. Protein product: CASSELPGVLATEQYF.

This clonotype appeared many times. The V call is TRBV28, the J call TRBJ2-7; either TRBD1 or TRBD2 may fit D (7 bases each). The CDR3 has 13 residues. Trimming shortened V by 5 bases and J by 4 bases, and 12 bases separated the two germline ends. Germline CDR1 and CDR2: MDHEN and SYDVKM. The CDR3, as DNA: TGTGCCAGCAGTACCCAGGGGGGGTACGAGCAGTACTTC. Translated: CASSTQGGYEQYF.

This clonotype has just one count. J is TRBJ1-4 and V is TRBV5-1; D remains unclear. The germline V gene encodes CDR1 SGHRS and CDR2 YFSETQ. The ends were cut back, 5 bases at V and 0 bases at J, with 8 bases in the middle. The CDR3 consists of 14 residues. DNA for the CDR3: TGCGCCAGCAGACTGGAGGCAACTAATGAAAAACTGTTTTTT. This codes for CASRLEATNEKLFF.

This clonotype was seen only a few times. Its ends do not fully match the called genes, so a read error is possible. This chain connects TRBV20-1 to TRBJ1-6, with 9 bases fitting TRBD1. Per the germline V gene, CDR1 is DFQATT and CDR2 is SNEGSKA (reference sequence). CDR3 length: 14 residues. CDR3 coding DNA: TGCAGTGCGCGCAAAAACGACAGGGGGTCACGCCTCCACTTT. Protein: CSARKNDRGSRLHF.

This clonotype has just one count. The chain has TRBV12-3 or TRBV12-4 and TRBJ1-1; D gene ambiguous. V dropped 3 bases and J dropped 1 base, with 9 bases sitting between them. There are 14 residues in the CDR3. The CDR3 DNA sequence: TGTGCCAGCAGTTTTGTCGAGGGGAACACTGAAGCTTTCTTT. Its translation is CASSFVEGNTEAFF.

This clonotype was seen ten or more times. This chain joins TRBV7-2 and TRBJ1-5; the D is unclear. CDR1 is SGHTA and CDR2 is FQGNSA in the germline V gene. The CDR3 totals 14 residues. Trimming left V 5 bases short and J 1 base short, with 9 bases between. The CDR3 DNA follows: TGTGCCAGCAGCCCCGTGGACAGCAATCAGCCCCAGCATTTT. Amino acid sequence: CASSPVDSNQPQHF. Filled out from reference TRBV7-2 and TRBJ1-5, the complete variable domain reads GAGVSQSPSNKVTEKGKDVELRCDPISGHTALYWYRQSLGQGLEFLIYFQGNSAPDKSGLPSDRFSAERTGGSVSTLTIQRTQQEDSAVYLCASSPVDSNQPQHFGDGTRLSIL.

This clonotype was observed many times. The chain links TRBV7-2 to TRBJ2-7; D gene uncertain. Germline-derived CDR1 and CDR2 are SGHTA and FQGNSA. V lost 1 base and J lost 3, with 13 bases in between. The CDR3 length is 15 residues. CDR3 DNA: TGTGCCAGCAGCTTAGGAGATCCCCCGTTCTACGAGCAGTACTTC. Encoded protein: CASSLGDPPFYEQYF.

This chain uses TRBV20-1 with TRBJ1-3; D not resolved. This CDR3 is 15 amino acids long. Per the germline V gene, CDR1 is DFQATT and CDR2 is SNEGSKA (reference sequence). Trimming took off 0 bases at V and 4 bases at J, with 13 bases between the two ends. CDR3 loop: CSARDLSAHGNTIYF. The CDR3 DNA follows: TGCAGTGCTAGAGACCTTTCAGCCCACGGAAACACCATATATTTT.

This clonotype has only a few counts. The genes are TRBV6-2 or TRBV6-3 and TRBJ2-1, with 13 bases identical to TRBD2. Germline V CDR1 and CDR2: MNHEY, SVGEGT. The junction had 5 bases not matched to a gene; V was cut back by 2 bases and J by 4 bases. CDR3 length equals 17 residues. The chain's CDR3 is CASSYRTSGGLYNEQFF. In DNA form, the CDR3 reads TGTGCCAGCAGTTACCGGACTAGCGGGGGTCTATACAATGAGCAGTTCTTC.

The V and J genes are TRBV5-1 and TRBJ2-3; 11 nucleotides match TRBD1. With V trimmed by 2 bases and J by 1 base, 3 bases remained unmatched. Germline V gene data show CDR1 as SGHRS and CDR2 as YFSETQ. The CDR3 contains 16 residues. This chain's CDR3 is CASSFRDRGGTDTQYF. CDR3 nucleotides: TGCGCCAGCAGCTTCCGGGACAGGGGGGGCACAGATACGCAGTATTTT.

V is TRBV5-8 and J is TRBJ2-2, with D possibly matching TRBD1 (5 bases). Per the germline V gene, CDR1 is SGHTS and CDR2 is YDEGEE. There are 13 residues in the CDR3. V lost 1 base and J lost 5, with 6 bases in between. The CDR3 DNA reads TGTGCCAGCAGCTTGTACAGGACCGGGGAGCTGTTTTTT. Its translation: CASSLYRTGELFF.

This clonotype was counted a few times. The rearrangement uses TRBV5-1 and TRBJ1-1; 7 nucleotides match TRBD1. Germline assignment: CDR1 SGHRS and CDR2 YFSETQ. The V segment lost 0 bases and the J segment 1 base; nucleotides outside the gene matches: 6. The CDR3 is 16 amino acids. DNA for the CDR3: TGCGCCAGCAGCTTGGTAGGGGGCGAGGGGAACACTGAAGCTTTCTTT. It specifies CASSLVGGEGNTEAFF.

In its sample, this clonotype was seen a few times. This chain uses TRBV12-3 or TRBV12-4 with TRBJ2-7, with D unclear. This CDR3 contains 13 residues. V lost 2 bases and J lost 2, with 7 bases in between. The CDR3, as DNA: TGTGCCAGCAGTTTAAGGAACGCCTACGAGCAGTACTTC. This gives the protein CASSLRNAYEQYF.

There are many counts of this clonotype. J is TRBJ2-3 and V is TRBV7-2; 8 bases align to TRBD1. The germline gives CDR1 SGHTA, CDR2 FQGNSA. The CDR3 length is 13 residues. Trimming removed 5 bases from V and 5 bases from J; junction bases left unmatched: 3. The CDR3 sequence is CASSMDRVDTQYF. In DNA form, the CDR3 reads TGTGCCAGCAGCATGGACAGGGTAGATACGCAGTATTTT.